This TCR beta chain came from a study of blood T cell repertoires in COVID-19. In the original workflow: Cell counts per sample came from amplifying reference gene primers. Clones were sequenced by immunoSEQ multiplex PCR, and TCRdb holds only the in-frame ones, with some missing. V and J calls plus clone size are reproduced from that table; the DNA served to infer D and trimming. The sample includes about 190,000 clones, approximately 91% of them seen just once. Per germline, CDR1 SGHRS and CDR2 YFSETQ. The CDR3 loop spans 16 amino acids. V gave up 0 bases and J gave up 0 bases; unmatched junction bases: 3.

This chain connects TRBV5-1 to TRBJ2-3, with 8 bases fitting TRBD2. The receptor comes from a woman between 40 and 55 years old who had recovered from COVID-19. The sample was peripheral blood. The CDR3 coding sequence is TGCGCCAGCAGCTTGGGTTCTAGCGGGAGCACAGATACGCAGTATTTT. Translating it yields CASSLGSSGSTDTQYF.